The 11 T cell receptor beta chains given below trace back to one sample, sequenced in a study of cytomegalovirus exposure and HLA in healthy donors. PCR was performed using 60 Vbeta and 13 Jbeta primers. Repertoires were generated with immunoSEQ multiplex PCR, while TCRdb's copy carries only in-frame clones and drops some. The sample lists about 150,000 clones; 80% were seen once. The sequencing input was PBMCs. These receptors all stem from a woman aged 40 to 50 in good health and CMV-seropositive.

In its sample, this clone was seen a few times. This sequence joins TRBV27 and TRBJ1-4; D might be TRBD1 (6 bases). Germline CDR1 reads MNHEY; CDR2 reads SMNVEV (reference sequence). Between the trimmed V and J ends, which lost 0 bases and 8 bases, there was a span of 13 bases. The CDR3 loop spans 15 amino acids. In DNA form, the CDR3 reads TGTGCCAGCAGTTTATCCGGACAGTTGAAGGAAAAACTGTTTTTT. Translated: CASSLSGQLKEKLFF. Supplemented by reference TRBV27 and TRBJ1-4, the full variable domain reads EAQVTQNPRYLITVTGKKLTVTCSQNMNHEYMSWYRQDPGLGLRQIYYSMNVEVTDKGDVPEGYKVSRKEKRNFPLILESPSPNQTSLYFCASSLSGQLKEKLFFGSGTQLSVL.

The chain uses TRBV6-5 and TRBJ2-7, with a weak D call TRBD2 (6 bases). Per germline, CDR1 MNHEY and CDR2 SVGAGI. This CDR3 spans 15 amino acids. Trimming stripped 2 bases from V and 6 bases from J, with 17 bases between. The CDR3 protein is CASSYSRDFASEQYF. The CDR3 DNA sequence: TGTGCCAGCAGTTACAGCCGGGACTTCGCAAGCGAGCAGTACTTC.

This clone was detected only a few times. The chain employs TRBV2 and TRBJ2-1; 12 bases agree with TRBD1. Germline trimming cut 7 bases from V and 6 bases from J; bases unmatched to any gene: 7. The length of the CDR3 is 15 residues. Germline CDR1 SNHLY, CDR2 FYNNEI. As DNA, the CDR3 is TGTGCCAGCACCCGGGGACAGGGGGCAAGCAATGAGCAGTTCTTC. This translates into CASTRGQGASNEQFF.

DNA for the CDR3: TGTGCCAGCAGCTTAGCGGGATACCACGAGCAGTACTTC. It codes for CASSLAGYHEQYF. The rearrangement joins TRBV6-5 to TRBJ2-7, with TRBD2 matching over 8 bases. V dropped 6 bases and J dropped 5; count of bases not matched to a gene: 6. The CDR3 is made up of 13 amino acids. Looked up from germline, CDR1 is MNHEY and CDR2 is SVGAGI.

The chain combines TRBV7-8 with TRBJ2-7, with TRBD2 identical over 7 bases. V shed 6 bases, J shed 2 bases, and the junction held 16 bases outside the gene matches. This CDR3 is built from 17 residues. Germline assignment: CDR1 SGHVS and CDR2 FQNEAQ. The CDR3 DNA follows: TGTGCCAGCAGACTATTCGAGGGAAGCGGGGACGCCTACGAGCAGTACTTC. Protein: CASRLFEGSGDAYEQYF.

The chain has TRBV11-1 and TRBJ2-1; 13 positions agree with TRBD2. In germline, CDR1 is SGHAT, CDR2 FQDESV (reference sequence). The CDR3 has 16 amino acids. V shed 4 bases, J shed 2 bases, and the junction held 2 bases outside the gene matches. The CDR3 loop is CASSSGTSGTYNEQFF. For the CDR3, the DNA is TGTGCCAGCAGCTCCGGGACTAGCGGGACCTACAATGAGCAGTTCTTC.

V and J are TRBV11-2 and TRBJ1-4, with 8 bases matching TRBD1. The CDR3 covers 13 residues. The V and J ends lost 5 bases and 6 bases, in that order; junction bases with no gene match: 2. CDR1 and CDR2 (germline): SGHAT, FQNNGV. The CDR3 DNA is TGTGCCAGCAGCGTGACAGGGGATGAAAAACTGTTTTTT. Translating gives CASSVTGDEKLFF.

This clone was recorded once. Other DNA sequences in this specimen translate into the identical CDR3. The chain links TRBV18 to TRBJ2-3; the D is unclear. There are 13 residues in the CDR3. The germline V gene encodes CDR1 KGHSH and CDR2 LQKENI. Trimming took off 3 bases at V and 0 bases at J, with 4 bases between the two ends. This CDR3 is CASSPTSTDTQYF. CDR3 nucleotide sequence: TGTGCCAGCTCACCTACTAGCACAGATACGCAGTATTTT.

The CDR3 nucleotides are TGTGCCAGCAGGCTTAGCGGGCCTGAAAAACTGTTTTTT. It is translated as CASRLSGPEKLFF. V and J are TRBV28 and TRBJ1-4; D not certain. This CDR3 spans 13 amino acids. Looked up from germline, CDR1 is MDHEN and CDR2 is SYDVKM. Trimming stripped 6 bases from V and 7 bases from J, with 12 bases between.

The chain recombines TRBV30 with TRBJ2-7; 9 bases are shared with TRBD2. V trimming: 0 bases; J trimming: 7 bases; junction bases outside the gene matches: 10. Germline CDR1 reads GTSNPN; CDR2 reads SVGIG (reference sequence). CDR3 length equals 15 residues. Written as DNA, the CDR3 is TGTGCCTGGAGTGTTGGGGGCGGGAGGGGGAAAGAGCAGTACTTC. Its translation: CAWSVGGGRGKEQYF.

This chain uses TRBV5-1 with TRBJ2-3; D gene uncertain. From germline, CDR1 is SGHRS and CDR2 YFSETQ. V was cut by 0 bases and J by 2 bases, with 13 bases left in between. CDR3 length equals 16 residues. The CDR3 loop reads CASSLAYRTVTDTQYF. The CDR3 DNA follows: TGCGCCAGCAGCTTGGCTTACAGAACCGTCACAGATACGCAGTATTTT.